This T cell receptor beta chain was captured in a study of blood T cell repertoires in COVID-19. Participants were aged about 18 to 100 years from 20 to 30 US areas. Cohort assignment relied on participant-reported clinical history. V lost 5 bases to trimming and J lost 0 bases; unmatched junction nucleotides: 10. The CDR3 spans 18 residues. Germline values: CDR1 SEHNR, CDR2 FQNEAQ (reference sequence). Source study methods: Amplifying reference gene primers gave estimates of nucleated cell counts. Assay used: immunoSEQ multiplex PCR; TCRdb lists only in-frame clones, some missing. That table is the source of V, J and clone size, and D and trimming were worked out from the DNA. The repertoire consists of approximately 160,000 clones, with roughly 90% occurring once and the leading ten covering 6% to 7.5%.

The material sequenced was PBMCs or T cells enriched from blood (not recorded which). This TCR was recovered from a woman aged 45-65 years who had recovered from COVID-19. J is TRBJ2-6 and V is TRBV7-9, with 7 bases that match TRBD1. Here the CDR3 reads CASSKSWTGSSGANVLTF. In DNA form, the CDR3 reads TGTGCCAGCAGCAAAAGTTGGACAGGATCCTCTGGGGCCAACGTCCTGACTTTC.